The present T cell receptor beta chain was sequenced within a study of blood T cell repertoires in COVID-19. On the study more broadly: T cells, B-cell-depleted T cells, or PBMCs supplied cDNA or gDNA.

Before being deemed recovered, Cohort 3 donors had two negative PCRs, clearance, or symptom resolution. CDR3 size: 15 residues. The J segment lost 9 bases and the V segment lost 4 bases, leaving 9 bases of the junction unmatched. Germline loops: CDR1 SGHNT, CDR2 YYREEE (reference sequence). Libraries were prepared by immunoSEQ multiplex PCR; TCRdb keeps only in-frame clonotypes and omits some of them. The sample holds over 250,000 clones, about nine tenths seen once. The origin of this receptor is a woman under 40 who had recovered from COVID-19. This rearrangement joins TRBV5-4 to TRBJ2-1, with 11 nucleotides matching TRBD2. Sequenced: PBMCs or T cells enriched from blood (not recorded which). CDR3 sequence reads: CASSGIAGGESEQFF. CDR3 nucleotide sequence: TGTGCCAGCAGCGGAATAGCGGGAGGGGAAAGTGAGCAGTTCTTC.